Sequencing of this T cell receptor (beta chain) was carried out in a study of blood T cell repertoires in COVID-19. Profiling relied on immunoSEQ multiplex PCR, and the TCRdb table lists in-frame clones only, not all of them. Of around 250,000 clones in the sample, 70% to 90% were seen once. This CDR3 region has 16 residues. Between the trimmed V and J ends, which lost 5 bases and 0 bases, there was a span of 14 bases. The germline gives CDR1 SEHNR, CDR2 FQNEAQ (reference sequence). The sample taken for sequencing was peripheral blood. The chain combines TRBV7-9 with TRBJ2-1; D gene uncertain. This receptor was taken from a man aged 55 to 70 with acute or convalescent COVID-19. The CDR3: CASSHPPIFSYNEQFF. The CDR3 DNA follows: TGTGCCAGCAGCCACCCCCCTATCTTCTCCTACAATGAGCAGTTCTTC.